What follows is one TCR beta chain and its context. The antigen is not known. This PCR relied on a set of 60 Vbeta primers and 13 Jbeta primers. Profiled with immunoSEQ multiplex PCR; TCRdb holds only in-frame clones, not every one. The sample yields roughly 150,000 clones, roughly 85% seen once. These data come from a study of cytomegalovirus exposure and HLA in healthy donors. Study-wide findings and caveats: TCR beta chains numbering about 160 were designated cytomegalovirus-associated.

V was pared by 1 base and J by 9 bases, with 16 bases between. Germline assignment: CDR1 SGHAT and CDR2 FQDESV (reference sequence). This CDR3 has 15 amino acids. The chain combines TRBV11-1 with TRBJ2-1, with a weak D call TRBD2 (6 bases). The source is a woman aged 18-29 years in good health and CMV-seronegative. Sequenced sample: PBMCs. The CDR3 protein is CASSLEGGISSEQFF. Written as DNA, the CDR3 is TGTGCCAGCAGCTTAGAGGGCGGGATCTCCTCTGAGCAGTTCTTC.